This TCR beta chain appears in the sequencing data of a study of human T cells and chemical hapten exposure. As processed by the authors: A per-sample median of 95,638 TCRs was observed, with counts ranging from 23,224 to 690,600. Each CDR3 protein gets one entry after TCRdb re-called the 5' RACE reads with MiXCR. The V and J calls, along with clone size, are taken from TCRdb and not from the paper's own processing. The table includes approximately 110,000 distinct CDR3 sequences, approximately 19% detected once. This CDR3 has 12 amino acids. The V end lost 5 bases, the J end lost 13 bases, and 16 bases lay between the germline ends. Total RNA came from unfractionated whole blood.

This receptor was identified in a human donor in good health. The chain combines TRBV12-3 or TRBV12-4 with TRBJ2-3, with D perhaps matching TRBD2 (6 bases). The CDR3 nucleotides read TGTGCCAGCAGTCTTCGGAGGGCCATAAAGTATTTT. This sequence encodes CASSLRRAIKYF.